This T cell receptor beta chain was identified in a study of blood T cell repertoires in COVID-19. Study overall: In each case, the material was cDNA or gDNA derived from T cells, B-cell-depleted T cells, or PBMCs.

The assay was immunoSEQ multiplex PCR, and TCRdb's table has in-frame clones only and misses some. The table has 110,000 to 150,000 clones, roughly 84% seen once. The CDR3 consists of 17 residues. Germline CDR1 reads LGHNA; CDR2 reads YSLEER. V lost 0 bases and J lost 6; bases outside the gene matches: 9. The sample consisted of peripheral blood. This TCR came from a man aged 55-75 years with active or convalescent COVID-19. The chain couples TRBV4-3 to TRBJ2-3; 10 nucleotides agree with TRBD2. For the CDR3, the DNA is TGCGCCAGCAGCCAAGATTGGACTAGCGGAAGCAAGGATACGCAGTATTTT. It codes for CASSQDWTSGSKDTQYF.